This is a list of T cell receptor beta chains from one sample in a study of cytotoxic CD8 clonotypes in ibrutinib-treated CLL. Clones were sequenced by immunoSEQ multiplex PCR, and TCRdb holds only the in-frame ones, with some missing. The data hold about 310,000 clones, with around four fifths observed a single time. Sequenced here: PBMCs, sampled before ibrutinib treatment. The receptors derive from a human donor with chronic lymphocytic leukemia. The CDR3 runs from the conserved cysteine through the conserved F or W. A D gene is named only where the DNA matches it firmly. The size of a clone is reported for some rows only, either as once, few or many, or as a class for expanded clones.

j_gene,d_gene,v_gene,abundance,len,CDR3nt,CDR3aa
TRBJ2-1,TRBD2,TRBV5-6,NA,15,TGTGCCAGCAGCTGGGAACTAGCGGGAGTAAATGAGCAGTTCTTC,CASSWELAGVNEQFF
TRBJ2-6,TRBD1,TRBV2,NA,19,TGTGCCAGCAGTCGGTTAGTGACAGGGGGGATGTCTGGGGCCAACGTCCTGACTTTC,CASSRLVTGGMSGANVLTF
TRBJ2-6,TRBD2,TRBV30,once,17,TGTGCCTGGAGTATGACTAGCGGGGTCTCTGGGGCCAACGTCCTGACTTTC,CAWSMTSGVSGANVLTF
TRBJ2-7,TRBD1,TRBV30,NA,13,TGTGCCTGCATGGGACAGGGCAACTACGAGCAGTACTTC,CACMGQGNYEQYF
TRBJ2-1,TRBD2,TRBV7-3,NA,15,TGTGCCAGCAGCTTGGGACTAGCGGGAAGCAATGAGCAGTTCTTC,CASSLGLAGSNEQFF
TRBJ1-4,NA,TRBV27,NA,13,TGTGCCAGCAGTAGTGAGACTAATGAAAAACTGTTTTTT,CASSSETNEKLFF
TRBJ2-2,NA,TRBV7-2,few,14,TGTGCCAGCAGCTTAGCTAGAGACACCGGGGAGCTGTTTTTT,CASSLARDTGELFF
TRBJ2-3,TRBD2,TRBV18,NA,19,TGTGCCAGCTCACCCACGGCCCAGACTAGCGGGGCACGCACAGATACGCAGTATTTT,CASSPTAQTSGARTDTQYF
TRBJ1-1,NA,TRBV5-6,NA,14,TGTGCCAGCGCCTGGGGGTACAGGTACACTGAAGCTTTCTTT,CASAWGYRYTEAFF
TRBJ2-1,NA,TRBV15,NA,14,TGTGCCACCAGCAGAGATCCTGGGTACAATGAGCAGTTCTTC,CATSRDPGYNEQFF
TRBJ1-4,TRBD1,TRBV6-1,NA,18,TGTGCCAGCAGTGCTTACTCTTTTGTCCAGGGGGAGAATGAAAAACTGTTTTTT,CASSAYSFVQGENEKLFF
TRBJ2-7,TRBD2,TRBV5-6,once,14,TGTGCCAGCAGCTTTCCCGGGAGGCTCTACGAGCAGTACTTC,CASSFPGRLYEQYF
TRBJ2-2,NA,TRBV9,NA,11,TGTGCCAGCAGCGTAGGGACACGGCTTTTTTTT,CASSVGTRLFF
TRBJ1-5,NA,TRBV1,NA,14,TGCACCAGCAGCCTTGGACAGGGGAATCAGCCCCAGCATTTT,CTSSLGQGNQPQHF
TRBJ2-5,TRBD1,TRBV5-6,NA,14,TGTGCCAGCAGCTCCAGACAGGGGTGGGAGACCCAGTACTTC,CASSSRQGWETQYF
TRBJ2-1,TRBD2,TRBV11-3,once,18,TGTGCCAGCAGCTTAGAAACTTTAGCGGGAGGGCCGAATCATGAGCAGTTCTTC,CASSLETLAGGPNHEQFF
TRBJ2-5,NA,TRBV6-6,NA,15,TGTGCCAGCAGTACTTCACACCGGGCCCAAGAGACCCAGTACTTC,CASSTSHRAQETQYF
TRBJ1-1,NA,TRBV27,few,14,TGTGCCAGCAGTTTATCCAGCCCAGTTAGAGGAGCTTTCTTT,CASSLSSPVRGAFF
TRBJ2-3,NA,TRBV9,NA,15,TGTGCCAGCAGCGTAGTTTCACGGGGCACAGATACGCAGTATTTT,CASSVVSRGTDTQYF
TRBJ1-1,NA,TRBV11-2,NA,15,TGTGCCAGCAGCTCTACAGGGATGTTCGCCACTGAAGCTTTCTTT,CASSSTGMFATEAFF
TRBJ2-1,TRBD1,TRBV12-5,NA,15,TGTGCTAGTGGTTTGGGACAGGGAGTGAACAATGAGCAGTTCTTC,CASGLGQGVNNEQFF
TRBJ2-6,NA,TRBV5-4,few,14,TGTGCCAGCGCCAGGGTTTCGGGGGCCAACGTCCTGACTTTC,CASARVSGANVLTF
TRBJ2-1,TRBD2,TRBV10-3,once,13,TGTGCGTGCTTGGCGGGAGGGGACAATGAGCAGTTCTTC,CACLAGGDNEQFF
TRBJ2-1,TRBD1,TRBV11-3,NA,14,TGTGCCAGCAGCGGGGACAGGGCATTCAATGAGCAGTTCTTC,CASSGDRAFNEQFF
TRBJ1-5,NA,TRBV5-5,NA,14,TGTGCCAGCAGCTTGGAATGGGGCAATCAGCCCCAGCATTTT,CASSLEWGNQPQHF
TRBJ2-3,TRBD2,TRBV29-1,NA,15,TGCAGCGTTTCCAAGGGACTAGCGGGAGGTGGTACGCAGTATTTT,CSVSKGLAGGGTQYF
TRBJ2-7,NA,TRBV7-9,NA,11,TGTGCCAGCAGCGCGCACAACGAGCAGTACTTC,CASSAHNEQYF
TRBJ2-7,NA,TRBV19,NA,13,TGTGCCAGTAGTCCTACTAGGTTCTACGAGCAGTACTTC,CASSPTRFYEQYF
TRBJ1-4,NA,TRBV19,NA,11,TGTGCCAGTAGTATAGTCGGGAAACTGTTTTTT,CASSIVGKLFF
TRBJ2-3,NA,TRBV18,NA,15,TGTGCCAGCTCACCACGGACCCAAGTCACAGATACGCAGTATTTT,CASSPRTQVTDTQYF
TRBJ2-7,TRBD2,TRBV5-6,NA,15,TGTGCCAGCAGCAGTAGCGGGAGGGCCCTCTACGAGCAGTACTTC,CASSSSGRALYEQYF
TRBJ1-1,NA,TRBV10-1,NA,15,TGCGCCAGCAGTCAGCGGTTGGGGGCCCCCACTGAAGCTTTCTTT,CASSQRLGAPTEAFF
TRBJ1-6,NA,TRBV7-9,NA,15,TGTGCCAGCAGCTTCACAGACTCCTATAATTCACCCCTCCACTTT,CASSFTDSYNSPLHF
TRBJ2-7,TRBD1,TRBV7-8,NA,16,TGTGCCAGCAGCTACCGTCCCGGGACAGGGAGTGTGGAGCAGTACTTC,CASSYRPGTGSVEQYF
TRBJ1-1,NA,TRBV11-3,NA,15,TGTGCCAGCAGCTTATCATCTGGGCTGAACACTGAAGCTTTCTTT,CASSLSSGLNTEAFF
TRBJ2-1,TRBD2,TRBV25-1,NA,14,TGTGCCAGCAGTGACGGACTAGCGGGATATGAGCAGTTCTTC,CASSDGLAGYEQFF
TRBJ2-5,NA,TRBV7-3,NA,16,TGTGCCAGCAGCTTAATCGGGGGAGAGGGGCAAGAGACCCAGTACTTC,CASSLIGGEGQETQYF
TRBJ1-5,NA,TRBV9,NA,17,TGTGCCAGCAGCGTTGATCCGCAGCCTCATAGCAATCAGCCCCAGCATTTT,CASSVDPQPHSNQPQHF
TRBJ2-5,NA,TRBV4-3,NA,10,TGCGGCTGTAGGTGGGAGACCCAGTACTTC,CGCRWETQYF
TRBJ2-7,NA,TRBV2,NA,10,TGTGCCAGCCGCGGTCACGAGCAGTACTTC,CASRGHEQYF
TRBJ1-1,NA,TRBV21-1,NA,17,TGTGCCAGCAGCAAATCGACACCGAGAACGTCTTGGACTGAAGCTTTCTTT,CASSKSTPRTSWTEAFF
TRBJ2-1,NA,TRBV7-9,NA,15,TGTGCCAGCAGCTTAGTTCTCGGGGGCTACAATGAGCAGTTCTTC,CASSLVLGGYNEQFF
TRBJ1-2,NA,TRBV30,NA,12,TGTGCCTGGAGTGTACTAGGGCCGGGCTACACCTTC,CAWSVLGPGYTF
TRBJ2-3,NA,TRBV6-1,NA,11,TGTGCCAGCAGTCACGGGGATACGCAGTATTTT,CASSHGDTQYF
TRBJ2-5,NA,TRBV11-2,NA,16,TGTGCCAGCAGCTTAGGTGACAGGCGTTGGGGGGAGACCCAGTACTTC,CASSLGDRRWGETQYF
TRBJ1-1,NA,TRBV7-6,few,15,TGTGCCAGCAGCCAGATTCTTCATGGGAACACTGAAGCTTTCTTT,CASSQILHGNTEAFF
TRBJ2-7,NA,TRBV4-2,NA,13,TGTGCCAGCAGCCGATTTGGGGGGTACGAGCAGTACTTC,CASSRFGGYEQYF
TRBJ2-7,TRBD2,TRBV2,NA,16,TGTGCCAGCAGTGCCTCGCCGGGACTAGCGGGCGTTACGCAGTACTTC,CASSASPGLAGVTQYF
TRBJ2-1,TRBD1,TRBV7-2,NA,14,TGTGCCAGCAGCTTAGGAGGACAGGGGTTCGAGCAGTTCTTC,CASSLGGQGFEQFF
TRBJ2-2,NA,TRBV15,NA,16,TGTGCCACCAGCAGAGTTGGCGGGGCGAACACCGGGGAGCTGTTTTTT,CATSRVGGANTGELFF
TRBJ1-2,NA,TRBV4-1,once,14,TGCGCCAGCAGCCAAGAGGAGGTTAACTATGGCTACACCTTC,CASSQEEVNYGYTF
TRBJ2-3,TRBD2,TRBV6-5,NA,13,TGTGCCAGCAGTTACTCGGCTAGCGGGATACGGTATTTT,CASSYSASGIRYF
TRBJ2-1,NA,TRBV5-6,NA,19,TGTGCCAGCAGCTCCCCCACCGGAGGGAGAGGACGTACCTACAATGAGCAGTTCTTC,CASSSPTGGRGRTYNEQFF
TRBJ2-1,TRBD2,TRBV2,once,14,TGTGCCAGCAGGATAGCGGGAGTCTACAATGAGCAGTTCTTC,CASRIAGVYNEQFF
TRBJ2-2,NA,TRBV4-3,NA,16,TGCGCCAGCAGCCAAGGCCGCGGGTTGTACACCGGGGAGCTGTTTTTT,CASSQGRGLYTGELFF
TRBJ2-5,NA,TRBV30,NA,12,TGTGCCTGGAGTATAGGGTGGGAGACCCAGTACTTC,CAWSIGWETQYF
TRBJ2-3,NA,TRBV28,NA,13,TGTGCCAGCAGTTCCAACCAGGGCGATACGCAGTATTTT,CASSSNQGDTQYF
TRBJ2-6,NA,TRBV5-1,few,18,TGCGCCAGCAGCTTGGTAGGCGGAGTCAGCTCTGGGGCCAACGTCCTGACTTTC,CASSLVGGVSSGANVLTF